The rows below give T cell receptor beta chains drawn from one sample of a study of cytomegalovirus exposure and HLA in healthy donors. Here immunoSEQ multiplex PCR was the method, and the copy in TCRdb shows in-frame clones only, minus some. The top ten clones hold about 0.65% of a sample with about 150,000 clones, about 89% of them seen once. Sequencing used PBMCs. Receptors originate from a man between 18 and 29 years old in good health and CMV-seronegative. Each CDR3 is given with its conserved first and last residue.

V: TRBV14; J: TRBJ1-4; CDR3: CASSQLRDRGPPAVREKLFF
V: TRBV28; J: TRBJ1-2; CDR3: CASRTGRGSFYYGYTF
V: TRBV7-9; J: TRBJ1-2; CDR3: CASSPGTGYGYTF
V: TRBV6-5; J: TRBJ1-3; CDR3: CASSYRQGSGNTIYF
V: TRBV6-1; J: TRBJ2-7; CDR3: CASIRQVGHYEQYF
V: TRBV6-5; J: TRBJ1-2; CDR3: CATSTRGAVNYGYTF
V: TRBV27; J: TRBJ2-3; CDR3: CASSLRDTQYF
V: TRBV7-2; J: TRBJ1-2; CDR3: CASSLGGVAGNYGYTF
V: TRBV18; J: TRBJ2-7; CDR3: CASSITSGGAYEQYF
V: TRBV7-8; J: TRBJ2-3; CDR3: CASALDRVGGTQYF
V: TRBV5-1; J: TRBJ2-2; CDR3: CASSSGLAGDRGTGELFF
V: TRBV19; J: TRBJ2-1; CDR3: CASSPDRSSYNEQFF
V: TRBV19; J: TRBJ1-1; CDR3: CASSKHREPEAFF
V: TRBV19; J: TRBJ1-2; CDR3: CASSPGGGANYGYTF
V: TRBV19; J: TRBJ2-1; CDR3: CASSELPLNNEQFF
V: TRBV11-3; J: TRBJ1-4; CDR3: CASSSGITSEKLFF
V: TRBV7-6; J: TRBJ1-2; CDR3: CASSSGTGANYGYTF
V: TRBV19; J: TRBJ2-2; CDR3: CASRIGGTGNTGELFF
V: TRBV5-8; J: TRBJ1-5; CDR3: CASSYRDRGIGGNQPQHF
V: TRBV5-1; J: TRBJ2-7; CDR3: CASSFSGGWYEQYF
V: TRBV27; J: TRBJ2-6; CDR3: CASSSIQGAGANVLTF
V: TRBV15; J: TRBJ2-3; CDR3: CATSRVGGYTQYF
V: TRBV9; J: TRBJ2-3; CDR3: CASSVGTTGNTDTQYF
V: TRBV4-1; J: TRBJ1-1; CDR3: CASSHPVQNTEAFF
V: TRBV10-2; J: TRBJ2-1; CDR3: CASSEGAVYEQFF
V: TRBV6-1; J: TRBJ2-2; CDR3: CASSDFRRAGELFF
V: TRBV5-4; J: TRBJ2-5; CDR3: CATLAGGRADGTQYF
V: TRBV10-1; J: TRBJ1-1; CDR3: CASSARQGLNTEAFF
V: TRBV19; J: TRBJ1-1; CDR3: CASSPRHLNTEAFF
V: TRBV5-1; J: TRBJ1-3; CDR3: CASSYGTGASGNTIYF
V: TRBV27; J: TRBJ1-1; CDR3: CASSLLTGGVNTEAFF
V: TRBV5-1; J: TRBJ1-1; CDR3: CASSLQQGNTEAFF